This TCR beta chain was sequenced in a study of PD-1 blockade in classical Hodgkin lymphoma. For this clone: Its antigen is still unknown.

V lost 4 bases to trimming and J lost 5 bases, with 9 bases between them. Germline values: CDR1 MNHNS, CDR2 SASEGT. This CDR3 has 13 residues. Overall study findings and caveats: It was among complete responders that baseline diversity resembled that of newly diagnosed patients.

Every patient had relapsed following autologous stem cell transplantation, and cohorts differed in brentuximab vedotin exposure. Sequencing used immunoSEQ multiplex PCR; TCRdb keeps in-frame clones, though not all of them. The sample comprises 35,000 to 50,000 clones, roughly four fifths of which are singletons, and about a tenth rests with the top ten. The source of this sequence is a human donor with classical Hodgkin lymphoma. The V gene is TRBV6-1, the J gene TRBJ1-5; no clear D gene. The material sequenced was peripheral blood mononuclear cells (PBMCs), taken at baseline. Written as DNA, the CDR3 is TGTGCCAGCAGTGGGACGGAAGATCAGCCCCAGCATTTT. Its protein is CASSGTEDQPQHF.